These T cell receptor beta chains were read from a single sample in a study of T cell responses to AZD1222 COVID-19 vaccine. Libraries were prepared by immunoSEQ multiplex PCR; TCRdb keeps only in-frame clonotypes and omits some of them. The sample holds around 30,000 clones, 93% seen once. The material was peripheral blood, obtained on day 0 of AZD1222 vaccination. These receptors were obtained from an adult in good health. Both conserved end residues are part of each CDR3. The order of the fields is V gene, CDR3 length, J gene, clone size, D gene, CDR3 protein, CDR3 DNA. D genes are given only for firm matches. Size is stated for part of the rows, as once, few or many counts, or as a class when the clone is expanded.

>TRBV10-3|13|TRBJ1-4|-|-
CAISEKTDEKLFF
TGTGCCATCAGTGAAAAGACAGATGAAAAACTGTTTTTT
>TRBV5-1|18|TRBJ2-1|once|-
CASSLGPRGLASYNEQFF
TGCGCCAGCAGCTTGGGCCCGAGGGGCCTAGCCTCCTACAATGAGCAGTTCTTC
>TRBV6-5|15|TRBJ2-1|-|-
CASSPDSGAYNEQFF
TGTGCCAGCAGTCCGGACTCGGGGGCCTACAATGAGCAGTTCTTC
>TRBV4-1|11|TRBJ1-4|-|-
CASSPNEKLFF
TGCGCCAGCAGCCCGAATGAAAAACTGTTTTTT
>TRBV6-6|13|TRBJ1-5|-|-
CASSYDVRQPQHF
TGTGCCAGCAGTTACGACGTAAGGCAGCCCCAGCATTTT
>TRBV4-1|17|TRBJ1-1|once|-
CASTMDNALKGNTEAFF
TGCGCCAGCACGATGGACAATGCCCTTAAGGGGAACACTGAAGCTTTCTTT
>TRBV27|13|TRBJ2-2|once|-
CASSLGGRGELFF
TGTGCCAGCAGTTTAGGGGGGAGGGGGGAGCTGTTTTTT
>TRBV28|17|TRBJ2-2|-|TRBD2
CASTPLAGMGGTGELFF
TGTGCCAGCACCCCCCTAGCGGGGATGGGCGGCACCGGGGAGCTGTTTTTT
>TRBV6-5|13|TRBJ2-7|-|-
CASSYPKGGEQYF
TGTGCCAGCAGTTACCCTAAGGGGGGCGAGCAGTACTTC
>TRBV19|15|TRBJ2-1|-|TRBD2
CASSIGSGSLDEQFF
TGTGCCAGTAGTATAGGTAGCGGGAGTTTAGATGAGCAGTTCTTC
>TRBV12-3/TRBV12-4|13|TRBJ2-7|-|TRBD1
CASSFNDRGEQYF
TGTGCCAGCAGTTTTAATGACAGGGGCGAGCAGTACTTC
>TRBV5-4|15|TRBJ2-7|-|TRBD1
CASSWNRGGSYEQYF
TGTGCCAGCAGCTGGAACAGGGGTGGATCCTACGAGCAGTACTTC
>TRBV7-2|15|TRBJ1-1|-|-
CASSLDGAVGTEAFF
TGTGCCAGCAGCTTAGACGGGGCGGTCGGCACTGAAGCTTTCTTT
>TRBV11-2|15|TRBJ2-2|-|-
CASSLGAANTGELFF
TGTGCCAGCAGCTTAGGAGCCGCGAACACCGGGGAGCTGTTTTTT
>TRBV19|16|TRBJ2-2|-|-
CASSIELALNTGELFF
TGTGCCAGTAGTATAGAACTAGCTTTGAACACCGGGGAGCTGTTTTTT
>TRBV5-6|13|TRBJ1-6|-|-
CASSSDRNSPLHF
TGTGCCAGCAGCTCGGACAGAAATTCACCCCTCCACTTT